The text below deals with one TCR beta chain. This clone's antigen is unknown. Base qualities were left out, and no much larger clone turns up one base away. The data were obtained in a study of blood T cell repertoires in COVID-19 (dated by TCRdb to about 2020). Background on the whole study: Samples covering the acute and convalescent phases of COVID-19 were provided by collaborators in the United States, Italy and Spain. Where HLA class I and class II types were available, the types were taken from metadata supplied by the sample provider, not from assay-based typing. The repertoires were made available in a free public database intended to serve as a resource for research on the immune response to SARS-CoV-2. Samples came from the ongoing ImmuneRACE study (first 160 participants) plus 1,254 subjects from 6 global collaborators. Deeply sampled blood TCRbeta repertoires from subjects exposed to, actively infected with, or recovered from COVID-19 were included in the dataset. The material from the prospective study consisted of cDNA or gDNA derived from T cells, B-cell-depleted T cells, or PBMCs. The sample metadata nearly always contained a de-identified subject ID, COVID-19 status, age in years and sex. Results and caveats for the whole study, not just this receptor: The amount of clinical and demographic metadata varied by source and participant and was provided uncurated.

TCRbeta CDR3 regions were amplified from genomic DNA using the immunoSEQ Assay, a bias-controlled multiplex PCR. The published analysis was carried out like this. The number of nucleated cells in each sample was estimated by amplification of reference gene primers within the assay. To quantify the absolute abundance of each unique TCRbeta CDR3 rearrangement, sequence reads were collapsed and filtered. For each sample, productive Simpson clonality was calculated as the square root of Simpson's diversity index over productive rearrangements. What TCRdb holds here is the immuneACCESS table cut down to in-frame rearrangements. Part of the clones is not present; checked against another copy, under half of the missing clones reflect an unresolved V gene, and the others are unexplained. That table is the source of V, J and clone size, and D and trimming were worked out from the DNA. The sample yields more than 45,000 clones; about 89% were counted once. The ten most abundant clones make up roughly 15% of the sample.

The collaborating institutions used their own protocols to collect whole blood in K2EDTA tubes. Collaborator samples were shipped for TCRbeta analysis as frozen whole blood, isolated PBMCs, or DNA extracted from either sample type. The germline V gene (reference sequence) provides CDR1 GTSNPN and CDR2 SVGIG. CDR3 length: 15 amino acids, cysteine to phenylalanine. The sequence is cut down to CDR3 DNA, 45 bases in frame from base 1. Cut back by 4 bases and 3 bases, the V and J ends lie 19 bases apart. This receptor was obtained from a man between 60 and 75 years old with active or convalescent COVID-19. Sequencing used peripheral blood. The sequence joins TRBV30 to TRBJ2-7; TRBD1 might be the D gene, on 6 matching bases. The base sequence is TGTGCCTGGAATGGAGAGGGGCAGGGGTACTACGAGCAGTACTTC. Its amino acids are CAWNGEGQGYYEQYF. This CDR3, with the reference TRBV30 and TRBJ2-7 proteins standing in past its ends, gives the full variable domain SQTIHQWPATLVQPVGSPLSLECTVEGTSNPNLYWYRQAAGRGLQLLFYSVGIGQISSEVPQNLSASRPQDRQFILSSKKLLLSDSGFYLCAWNGEGQGYYEQYFGPGTRLTVT.